Following are 17 T cell receptor beta chains from one sample sequenced in a study of identical twins. TCRdb reanalysed the 5' RACE reads using MiXCR and keeps one entry per CDR3 protein. Of 400,000 to 550,000 distinct CDR3 sequences in the sample, roughly an eighth were seen once. These data also featured in a second study, about yellow fever vaccine responses in identical twins.

Sequencing was carried out using CD4+ T cells sorted from blood. These receptors all come from a woman aged 18-30 years in good health.

The rearrangement links TRBV7-2 to TRBJ2-3; no definite D call. CDR3 length equals 15 residues. Per germline, CDR1 SGHTA and CDR2 FQGNSA. V was shortened by 1 base and J by 2 bases, with 10 bases between the two germline ends. The CDR3 here is CASSLGFLPTDTQYF. The CDR3 region has the DNA TGTGCCAGCAGCTTAGGATTTCTTCCCACAGATACGCAGTATTTT.

This clonotype appeared many times. J is TRBJ2-1 and V is TRBV15; perhaps TRBD2 as D (5 bases). V lost 5 bases and J 9 bases, leaving 14 bases between the germline ends. CDR3 size: 13 residues. Germline loops: CDR1 LNHNV, CDR2 YYDKDF (reference sequence). This CDR3 is CATSSMRVAEQFF. CDR3 in DNA: TGTGCCACCAGCTCAATGAGGGTAGCTGAGCAGTTCTTC.

This chain links TRBV19 with TRBJ2-3; TRBD1 matches 7 bases. The CDR3 is 14 amino acids. Looked up from germline, CDR1 is LNHDA and CDR2 is SQIVND (reference sequence). V lost 8 bases and J lost 3; bases outside the gene matches: 8. CDR3 DNA: TGTGCCAGTCAAAGACAGGGTACAACAGATACGCAGTATTTT. It translates to CASQRQGTTDTQYF. The full variable domain, in which reference TRBV19 and TRBJ2-3 provide the parts outside the CDR3, is DGGITQSPKYLFRKEGQNVTLSCEQNLNHDAMYWYRQDPGQGLRLIYYSQIVNDFQKGDIAEGYSVSREKKESFPLTVTSAQKNPTAFYLCASQRQGTTDTQYFGPGTRLTVL.

The genes are TRBV19 and TRBJ2-1, with 8 bases identical to TRBD2. This CDR3 is 21 amino acids long. Germline V gene data show CDR1 as LNHDA and CDR2 as SQIVND (reference sequence). The ends lost 1 base at V and 4 bases at J; junction bases unmatched: 21. The CDR3 is CASSIAWGKREYQGPYNEQFF. As DNA, the CDR3 is TGTGCCAGTAGTATAGCTTGGGGGAAGCGGGAGTATCAGGGCCCTTACAATGAGCAGTTCTTC. The full variable domain, with the rest looked up from reference TRBV19 and TRBJ2-1, is DGGITQSPKYLFRKEGQNVTLSCEQNLNHDAMYWYRQDPGQGLRLIYYSQIVNDFQKGDIAEGYSVSREKKESFPLTVTSAQKNPTAFYLCASSIAWGKREYQGPYNEQFFGPGTRLTVL.

The J gene is TRBJ2-1, the V gene TRBV4-2; D unclear. The germline V gene encodes CDR1 LGHNA and CDR2 YNFKEQ. CDR3 length equals 13 residues. Trimming cost V 4 bases and J 9 bases, with 13 bases left between them. The CDR3 loop is CASSPQPGSEQFF. The DNA of the CDR3 is TGTGCCAGCAGCCCCCAACCGGGTTCTGAGCAGTTCTTC.

This sequence joins TRBV20-1 and TRBJ2-6; D ambiguous. The CDR3 is 16 amino acids. Germline CDR1 and CDR2: DFQATT and SNEGSKA (reference sequence). V was clipped by 0 bases and J by 3 bases, with 12 bases between them. This CDR3 reads CSARDWFGVGANVLTF. CDR3 nucleotides: TGCAGTGCTAGAGATTGGTTTGGGGTTGGGGCCAACGTCCTGACTTTC.

The J gene is TRBJ1-2, the V gene TRBV7-2; D is undetermined. This CDR3 contains 14 residues. Per germline, CDR1 SGHTA and CDR2 FQGNSA. The V gene lost 4 bases and the J gene lost 7 bases, with 16 bases spanning the gap. The CDR3 sequence: CASSSLIMGAGYTF. The CDR3, as DNA: TGTGCCAGCAGCTCCTTAATCATGGGCGCTGGCTACACCTTC.

The chain joins TRBV5-5 to TRBJ2-1, with 7 bases that match TRBD2. V shed 9 bases, J shed 1 base, and the junction held 16 bases outside the gene matches. The length of the CDR3 is 17 residues. Germline lookup yields CDR1 SGHKS and CDR2 YYEKEE (reference sequence). CDR3 residues: CATFPGLTIGSYNEQFF. CDR3 nucleotides: TGTGCCACCTTCCCGGGACTAACTATCGGATCCTACAATGAGCAGTTCTTC.

There are a few counts of this clonotype. The rearrangement links TRBV15 to TRBJ2-5; 12 nucleotides agree with TRBD2. Trimming at V came to 3 bases and at J to 1 base, leaving 3 bases not matched to a gene. Germline CDR1 and CDR2: LNHNV and YYDKDF (reference sequence). This CDR3 contains 16 residues. The CDR3 region is CATSSPGLAGQETQYF. The CDR3 DNA reads as TGTGCCACCAGCAGCCCGGGACTAGCGGGCCAAGAGACCCAGTACTTC.

The chain combines TRBV2 with TRBJ2-5; D gene ambiguous. The CDR3 runs to 16 residues. Germline CDR1 SNHLY, CDR2 FYNNEI. The ends were cut back, 5 bases at V and 0 bases at J, with 16 bases in the middle. CDR3 DNA sequence: TGTGCCAGCAGTCGGACCCTCAGAACGTACCAAGAGACCCAGTACTTC. Encoded protein: CASSRTLRTYQETQYF.

The chain couples TRBV5-5 to TRBJ2-7; perhaps TRBD1 as D (6 bases). The germline V and J ends were trimmed by 4 bases and 5 bases, with 19 bases remaining between them. The germline gives CDR1 SGHKS, CDR2 YYEKEE (reference sequence). The CDR3 sequence is 15 residues long. CDR3 sequence: CASSPPGTGRNEQYF. The CDR3 DNA reads as TGTGCCAGCAGCCCCCCCGGAACAGGGCGGAACGAGCAGTACTTC.

The sample holds a few counts of this clonotype. The chain uses TRBV6-4 and TRBJ2-1; TRBD1 is a possible D gene (5 bases). Trimming stripped 8 bases from V and 6 bases from J, with 17 bases between. Germline lookup yields CDR1 MRHNA and CDR2 SNTAGT. This CDR3 comprises 14 residues. In nucleotides, the CDR3 is TGTGCCAGCGCGGTCCAGGGTAGCCTCAATGAGCAGTTCTTC. As protein: CASAVQGSLNEQFF.

This clonotype appeared many times. The genes are TRBV11-2 and TRBJ2-1; the match to TRBD2 covers 8 bases. Losses at the gene ends were 4 bases for V and 7 bases for J; bases not matched to a gene: 12. Germline V gene lookup returns CDR1 SGHAT and CDR2 FQNNGV. This CDR3 has 16 residues. The DNA for the CDR3 is TGTGCCAGCAGCTACGTTTGGGGGACTAGAGGAAATGAGCAGTTCTTC. Protein: CASSYVWGTRGNEQFF. Full variable domain (outside the CDR3, taken from reference TRBV11-2 and TRBJ2-1): EAGVAQSPRYKIIEKRQSVAFWCNPISGHATLYWYQQILGQGPKLLIQFQNNGVVDDSQLPKDRFSAERLKGVDSTLKIQPAKLEDSAVYLCASSYVWGTRGNEQFFGPGTRLTVL.

The gene calls are TRBV6-2 or TRBV6-3 and TRBJ2-7, with 11 bases that match TRBD2. Germline-derived CDR1 and CDR2 are MNHEY and SVGEGT. CDR3 length: 16 amino acids. J was trimmed by 4 bases and V by 6 bases; bases with no gene match: 11. The CDR3 DNA sequence: TGTGCCAGCAGGCCCCTAGGAGGGACTAGCGGATACGAGCAGTACTTC. This codes for CASRPLGGTSGYEQYF.

The chain links TRBV5-6 to TRBJ2-3; D not certain. This CDR3 is 12 amino acids long. In germline, CDR1 is SGHDT, CDR2 YYEEEE. V lost 4 bases to trimming and J lost 6 bases, with 9 bases between them. CDR3 amino acids: CASSPHMDTQYF. CDR3 sequence (DNA): TGTGCCAGCAGCCCACACATGGATACGCAGTATTTT.

The table lists this clonotype with a few counts. The rearrangement uses TRBV15 and TRBJ2-1, with 13 bases that match TRBD2. This CDR3 is built from 18 residues. J was trimmed by 7 bases and V by 4 bases; bases with no gene match: 13. Germline CDR1 and CDR2: LNHNV and YYDKDF (reference sequence). The CDR3 loop reads CATSNTSGRAWLQNEQFF. CDR3 DNA: TGTGCCACCAGCAATACTAGCGGGAGGGCCTGGCTTCAAAATGAGCAGTTCTTC.

This clonotype was recorded many times. J is TRBJ2-1 and V is TRBV29-1; maybe TRBD1 (8 bases). Trimming took off 8 bases at V and 12 bases at J, with 26 bases between the two ends. The germline V gene has CDR1 SQVTM and CDR2 ANQGSEA. The CDR3 spans 14 residues. CDR3 sequence (DNA): TGCAGCATCGAAGCGGGGCAGGGGGCTTTCGGGCAGTTCTTC. This translates into CSIEAGQGAFGQFF.